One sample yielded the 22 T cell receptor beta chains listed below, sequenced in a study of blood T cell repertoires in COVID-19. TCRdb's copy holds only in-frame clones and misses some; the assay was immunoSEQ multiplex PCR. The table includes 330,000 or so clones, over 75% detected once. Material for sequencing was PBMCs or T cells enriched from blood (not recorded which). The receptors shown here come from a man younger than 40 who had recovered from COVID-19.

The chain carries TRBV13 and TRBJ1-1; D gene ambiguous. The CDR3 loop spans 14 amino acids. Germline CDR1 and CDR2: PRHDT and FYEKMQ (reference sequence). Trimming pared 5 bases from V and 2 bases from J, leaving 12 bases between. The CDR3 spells CASSPLTSNTEAFF. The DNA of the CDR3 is TGTGCCAGCAGCCCCCTGACAAGCAACACTGAAGCTTTCTTT.

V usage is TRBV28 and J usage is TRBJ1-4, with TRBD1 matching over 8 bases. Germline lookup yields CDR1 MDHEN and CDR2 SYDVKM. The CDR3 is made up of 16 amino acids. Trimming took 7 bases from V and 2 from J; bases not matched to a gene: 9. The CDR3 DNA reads TGTGCCAGCAAGACAGGGGAGACAATGACTAATGAAAAACTGTTTTTT. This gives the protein CASKTGETMTNEKLFF.

The CDR3 DNA is TGTGCCAGCAGTGCGAGGGACTTTCCCTACGAGCAGTACTTC. Amino acid sequence: CASSARDFPYEQYF. V gene TRBV25-1 combines with J gene TRBJ2-7, with D perhaps matching TRBD2 (6 bases). This CDR3 comprises 14 residues. The germline V and J ends were trimmed by 4 bases and 2 bases, with 12 bases remaining between them. Germline-derived CDR1 and CDR2 are MGHDK and SYGVNS.

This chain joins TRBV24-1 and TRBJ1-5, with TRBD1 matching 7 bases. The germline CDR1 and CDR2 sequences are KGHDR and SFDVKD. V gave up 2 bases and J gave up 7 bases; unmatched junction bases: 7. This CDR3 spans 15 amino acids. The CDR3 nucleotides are TGTGCCACCAGTGATTCTCGACAGGGCGGCCAGCCCCAGCATTTT. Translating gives CATSDSRQGGQPQHF.

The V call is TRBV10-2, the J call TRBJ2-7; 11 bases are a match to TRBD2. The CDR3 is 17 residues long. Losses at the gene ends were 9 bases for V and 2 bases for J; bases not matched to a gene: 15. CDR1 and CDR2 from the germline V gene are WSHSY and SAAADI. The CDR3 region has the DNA TGCGCCAGTGGACAGGGACCTAGCGGGGGGACCCCCTACGAGCAGTACTTC. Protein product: CASGQGPSGGTPYEQYF.

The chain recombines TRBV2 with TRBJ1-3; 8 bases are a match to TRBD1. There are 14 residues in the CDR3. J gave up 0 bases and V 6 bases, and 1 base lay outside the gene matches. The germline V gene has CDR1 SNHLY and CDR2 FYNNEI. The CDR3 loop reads CASRQGASGNTIYF. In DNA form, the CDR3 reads TGTGCCAGCAGGCAGGGGGCCTCTGGAAACACCATATATTTT.

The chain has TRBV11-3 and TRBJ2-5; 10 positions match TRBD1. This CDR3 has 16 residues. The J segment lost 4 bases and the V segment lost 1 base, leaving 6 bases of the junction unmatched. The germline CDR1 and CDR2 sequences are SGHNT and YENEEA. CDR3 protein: CASSLGSGQGTETQYF. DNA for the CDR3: TGTGCCAGCAGCTTAGGTTCGGGACAGGGGACAGAGACCCAGTACTTC.

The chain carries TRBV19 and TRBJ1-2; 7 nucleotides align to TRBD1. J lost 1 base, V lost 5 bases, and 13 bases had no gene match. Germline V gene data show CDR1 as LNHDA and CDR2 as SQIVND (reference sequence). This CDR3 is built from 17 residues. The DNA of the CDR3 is TGTGCCAGTAGTGACCGACAGGGTTGGGGCAATAACTATGGCTACACCTTC. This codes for CASSDRQGWGNNYGYTF.

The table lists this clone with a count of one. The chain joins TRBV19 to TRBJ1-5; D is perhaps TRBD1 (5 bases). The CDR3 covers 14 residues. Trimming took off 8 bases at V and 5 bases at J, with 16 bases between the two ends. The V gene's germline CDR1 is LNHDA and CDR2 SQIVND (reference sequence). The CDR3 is CASGAGRWDQPQHF. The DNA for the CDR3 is TGTGCCAGTGGGGCGGGACGGTGGGATCAGCCCCAGCATTTT.

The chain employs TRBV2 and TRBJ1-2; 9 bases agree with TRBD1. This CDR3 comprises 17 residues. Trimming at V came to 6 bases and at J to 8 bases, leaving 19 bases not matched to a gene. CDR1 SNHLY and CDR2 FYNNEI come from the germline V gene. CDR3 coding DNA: TGTGCCAGCAGAGGTCCCGGGACAGGGTTCCACTATGGAGGCTACACCTTC. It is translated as CASRGPGTGFHYGGYTF.

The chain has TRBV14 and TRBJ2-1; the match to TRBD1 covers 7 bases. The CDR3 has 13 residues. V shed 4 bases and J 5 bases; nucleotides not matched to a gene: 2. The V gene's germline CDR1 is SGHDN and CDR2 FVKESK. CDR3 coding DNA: TGTGCCAGCAGCCGGACAGGAAACAATGAGCAGTTCTTC. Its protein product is CASSRTGNNEQFF.

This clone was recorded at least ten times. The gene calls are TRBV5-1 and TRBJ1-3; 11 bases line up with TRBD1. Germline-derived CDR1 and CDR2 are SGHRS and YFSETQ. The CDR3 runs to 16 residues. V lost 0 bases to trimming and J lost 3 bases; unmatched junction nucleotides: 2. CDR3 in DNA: TGCGCCAGCAGCTTGGGGACAGGGGGCTTTGGAAACACCATATATTTT. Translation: CASSLGTGGFGNTIYF.

The CDR3 reads CATSREGLAGGLSYEQYF. Here the CDR3 DNA reads TGTGCCACCAGCAGAGAGGGACTAGCGGGGGGCCTTTCCTACGAGCAGTACTTC. This chain links TRBV15 with TRBJ2-7; 15 nucleotides agree with TRBD2. Germline CDR1 is LNHNV and CDR2 is YYDKDF (reference sequence). The CDR3 extends over 18 amino acids. Trimming removed 0 bases from V and 1 base from J; junction bases left unmatched: 4.

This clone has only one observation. CDR3 sequence: CASSLSQGGNQPQHF. CDR3 sequence (DNA): TGTGCCAGCAGCCTCTCACAGGGGGGAAATCAGCCCCAGCATTTT. The chain links TRBV27 to TRBJ1-5; 8 nucleotides line up with TRBD1. Germline CDR1 is MNHEY and CDR2 is SMNVEV (reference sequence). The CDR3 length is 15 residues. V lost 6 bases to trimming and J lost 4 bases; unmatched junction nucleotides: 8.

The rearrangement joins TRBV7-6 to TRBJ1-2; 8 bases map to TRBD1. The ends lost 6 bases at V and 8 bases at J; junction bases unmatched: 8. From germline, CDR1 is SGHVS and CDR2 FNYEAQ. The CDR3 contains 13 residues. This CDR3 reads CASSKDPGGGYTF. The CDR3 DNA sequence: TGTGCCAGCAGTAAAGACCCAGGGGGCGGCTACACCTTC. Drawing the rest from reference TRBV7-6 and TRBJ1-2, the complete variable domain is GAGVSQSPRYKVTKRGQDVALRCDPISGHVSLYWYRQALGQGPEFLTYFNYEAQQDKSGLPNDRFSAERPEGSISTLTIQRTEQRDSAMYRCASSKDPGGGYTFGSGTRLTVV.

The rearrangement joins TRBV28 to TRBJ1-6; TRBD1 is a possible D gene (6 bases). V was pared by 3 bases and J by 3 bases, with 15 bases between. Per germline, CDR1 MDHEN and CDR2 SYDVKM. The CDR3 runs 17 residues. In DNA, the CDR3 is TGTGCCAGCAGTTTTTCTTTAGGGGGGGACTATAATTCACCCCTCCACTTT. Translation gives CASSFSLGGDYNSPLHF.

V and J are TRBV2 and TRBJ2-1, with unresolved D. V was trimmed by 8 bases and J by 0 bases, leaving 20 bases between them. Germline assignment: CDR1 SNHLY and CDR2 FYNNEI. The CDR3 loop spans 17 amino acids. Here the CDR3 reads CASLTTMAESSYNEQFF. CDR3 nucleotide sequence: TGTGCCAGCCTTACGACGATGGCGGAGAGCTCCTACAATGAGCAGTTCTTC. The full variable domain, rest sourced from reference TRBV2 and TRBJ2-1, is EPEVTQTPSHQVTQMGQEVILRCVPISNHLYFYWYRQILGQKVEFLVSFYNNEISEKSEIFDDQFSVERPDGSNFTLKIRSTKLEDSAMYFCASLTTMAESSYNEQFFGPGTRLTVL.

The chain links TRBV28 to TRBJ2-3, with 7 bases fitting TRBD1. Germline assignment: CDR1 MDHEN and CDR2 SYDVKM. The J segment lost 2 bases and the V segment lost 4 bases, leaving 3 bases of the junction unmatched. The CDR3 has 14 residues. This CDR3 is CASSSGTATDTQYF. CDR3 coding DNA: TGTGCCAGCAGTTCCGGGACAGCCACAGATACGCAGTATTTT.

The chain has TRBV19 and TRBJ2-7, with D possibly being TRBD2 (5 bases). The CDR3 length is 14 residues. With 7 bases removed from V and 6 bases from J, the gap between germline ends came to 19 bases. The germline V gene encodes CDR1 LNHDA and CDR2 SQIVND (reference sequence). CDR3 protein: CASNPKGPGSEQYF. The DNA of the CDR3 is TGTGCCAGTAACCCCAAGGGTCCGGGATCCGAGCAGTACTTC.

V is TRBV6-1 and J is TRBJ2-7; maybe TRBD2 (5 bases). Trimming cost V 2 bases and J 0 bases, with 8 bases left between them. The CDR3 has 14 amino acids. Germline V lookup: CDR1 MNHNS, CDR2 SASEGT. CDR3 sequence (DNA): TGTGCCAGCAGTGAAAGGAGGAGCTCCTACGAGCAGTACTTC. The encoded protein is CASSERRSSYEQYF.

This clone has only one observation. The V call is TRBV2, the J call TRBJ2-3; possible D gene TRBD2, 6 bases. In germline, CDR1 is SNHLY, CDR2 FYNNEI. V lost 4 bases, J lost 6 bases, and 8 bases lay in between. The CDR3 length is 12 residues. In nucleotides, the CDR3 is TGTGCCAGCAGTGGGGGGGAGGATACGCAGTATTTT. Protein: CASSGGEDTQYF.

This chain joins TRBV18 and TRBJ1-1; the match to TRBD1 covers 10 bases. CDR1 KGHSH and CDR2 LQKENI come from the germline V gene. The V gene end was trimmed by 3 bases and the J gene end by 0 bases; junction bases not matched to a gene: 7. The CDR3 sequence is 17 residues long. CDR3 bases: TGTGCCAGCTCACCGCAGATGGGACAGGGGATGAACACTGAAGCTTTCTTT. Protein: CASSPQMGQGMNTEAFF.